The present T cell receptor (beta chain) was sequenced within a study of technical replicates of blood from a few donors. Per the germline V gene, CDR1 is SGDLS and CDR2 is YYNGEE. The CDR3 totals 16 residues. The V segment lost 1 base and the J segment 4 bases; nucleotides outside the gene matches: 6. The table came from immunoSEQ multiplex PCR; TCRdb's copy has only in-frame clones and leaves some out. Of some 56,000 clones listed, roughly 93% were seen once; the top ten hold about 4%. The clonotype originates from a human donor in good health. Some clones in this sample may be carry-over from other donors' samples. Sequencing was performed on PBMCs. The rearrangement links TRBV9 to TRBJ2-1, with TRBD2 identical over 9 bases. The CDR3 loop reads CASSVSQREDYNEQFF. The CDR3 DNA sequence: TGTGCCAGCAGCGTATCCCAGCGGGAGGATTACAATGAGCAGTTCTTC.